This section outlines one T cell receptor (beta chain) sequence together with its context. Its cognate antigen is unknown. CDR1 and CDR2 from the germline V gene are SGHRS and YFSETQ. The CDR3 loop spans 15 amino acids. V lost 3 bases and J lost 2; bases outside the gene matches: 5. The data derive from a study of cytomegalovirus exposure and HLA in healthy donors. Study-wide results and limits: Whilst most TCR sequences proved rare, a subset of public TCRs occurred across many donors.

Method: immunoSEQ multiplex PCR; TCRdb's copy keeps in-frame clones and lacks some. This table has some 45,000 clones, approximately 90% appearing once. The receptor was isolated from a man younger than 35 in good health and CMV-seronegative. What was sequenced was PBMCs. This rearrangement joins TRBV5-1 to TRBJ2-7; 10 bases align to TRBD2. This CDR3 reads CASSWTSGGTYEQYF. The CDR3 bases are TGCGCCAGCAGCTGGACTAGCGGAGGCACCTACGAGCAGTACTTC.